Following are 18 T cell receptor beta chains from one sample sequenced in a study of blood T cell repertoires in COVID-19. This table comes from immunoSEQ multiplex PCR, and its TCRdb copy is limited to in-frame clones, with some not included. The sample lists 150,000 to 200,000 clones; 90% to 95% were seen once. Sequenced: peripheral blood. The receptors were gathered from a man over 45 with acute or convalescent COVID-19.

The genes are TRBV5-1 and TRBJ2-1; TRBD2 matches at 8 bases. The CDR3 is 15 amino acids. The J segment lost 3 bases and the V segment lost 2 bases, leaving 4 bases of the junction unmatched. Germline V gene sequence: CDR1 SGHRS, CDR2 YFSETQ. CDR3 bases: TGCGCCAGCAGCTTAATAGCGGGAAACTACAATGAGCAGTTCTTC. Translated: CASSLIAGNYNEQFF.

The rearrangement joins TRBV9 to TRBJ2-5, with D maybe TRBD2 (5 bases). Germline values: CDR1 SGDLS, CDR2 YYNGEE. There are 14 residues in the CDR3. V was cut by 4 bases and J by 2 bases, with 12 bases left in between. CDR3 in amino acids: CASSLLDSQETQYF. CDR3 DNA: TGTGCCAGCAGCTTACTGGACTCGCAAGAGACCCAGTACTTC.

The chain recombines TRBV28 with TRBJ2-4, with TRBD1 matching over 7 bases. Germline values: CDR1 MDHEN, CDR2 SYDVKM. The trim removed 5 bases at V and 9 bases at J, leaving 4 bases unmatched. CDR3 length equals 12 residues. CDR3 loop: CASSDTGAIQYF. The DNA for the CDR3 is TGTGCCAGCAGTGACACAGGGGCCATTCAGTACTTC.

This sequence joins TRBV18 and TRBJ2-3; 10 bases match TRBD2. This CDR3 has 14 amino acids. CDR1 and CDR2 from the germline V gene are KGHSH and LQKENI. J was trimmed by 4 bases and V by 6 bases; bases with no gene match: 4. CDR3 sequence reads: CASSPSGRADTQYF. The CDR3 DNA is TGTGCCAGCTCCCCAAGCGGGAGGGCAGATACGCAGTATTTT.

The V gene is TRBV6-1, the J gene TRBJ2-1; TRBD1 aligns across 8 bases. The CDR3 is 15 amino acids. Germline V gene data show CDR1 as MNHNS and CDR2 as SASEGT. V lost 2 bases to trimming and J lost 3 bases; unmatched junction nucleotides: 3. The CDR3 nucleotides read TGTGCCAGCAGTGAAATGGACAGGGACTACAATGAGCAGTTCTTC. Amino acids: CASSEMDRDYNEQFF.

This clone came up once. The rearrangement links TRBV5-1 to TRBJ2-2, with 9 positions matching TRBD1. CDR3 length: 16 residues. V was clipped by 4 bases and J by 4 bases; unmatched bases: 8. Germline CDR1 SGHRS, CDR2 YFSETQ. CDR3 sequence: CASSLGQGRATGELFF. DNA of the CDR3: TGCGCCAGCAGCCTGGGACAGGGTAGGGCCACCGGGGAGCTGTTTTTT.

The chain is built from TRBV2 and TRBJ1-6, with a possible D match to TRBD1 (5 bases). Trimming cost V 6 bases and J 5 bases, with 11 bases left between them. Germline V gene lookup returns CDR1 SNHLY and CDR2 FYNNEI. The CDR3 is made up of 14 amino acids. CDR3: CASRPGRDNSPLHF. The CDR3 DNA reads TGTGCCAGCAGGCCAGGGAGGGATAATTCACCCCTCCACTTT.

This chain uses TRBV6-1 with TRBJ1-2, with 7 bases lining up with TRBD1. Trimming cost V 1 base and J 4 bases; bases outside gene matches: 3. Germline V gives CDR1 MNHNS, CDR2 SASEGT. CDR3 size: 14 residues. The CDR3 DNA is TGTGCCAGCAGTGAAGGTCCAGGGGGCTATGGCTACACCTTC. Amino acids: CASSEGPGGYGYTF.

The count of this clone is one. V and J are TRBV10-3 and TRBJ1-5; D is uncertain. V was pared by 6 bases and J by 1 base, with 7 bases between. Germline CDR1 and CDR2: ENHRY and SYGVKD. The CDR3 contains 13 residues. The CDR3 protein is CAISLESNQPQHF. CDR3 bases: TGTGCCATCAGCCTGGAGAGCAATCAGCCCCAGCATTTT.

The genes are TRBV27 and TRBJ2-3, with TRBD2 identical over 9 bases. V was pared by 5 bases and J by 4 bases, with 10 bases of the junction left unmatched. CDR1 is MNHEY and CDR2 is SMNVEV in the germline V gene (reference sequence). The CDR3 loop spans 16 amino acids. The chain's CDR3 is CASSPRGSGRSDTQYF. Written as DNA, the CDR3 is TGTGCCAGCAGTCCGAGGGGTAGCGGGAGATCAGATACGCAGTATTTT.

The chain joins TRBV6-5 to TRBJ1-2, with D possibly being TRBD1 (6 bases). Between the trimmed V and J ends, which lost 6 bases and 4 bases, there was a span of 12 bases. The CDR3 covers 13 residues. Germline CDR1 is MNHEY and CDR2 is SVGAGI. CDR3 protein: CASRTGTFYGYTF. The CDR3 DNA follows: TGTGCCAGCAGAACCGGGACATTCTATGGCTACACCTTC.

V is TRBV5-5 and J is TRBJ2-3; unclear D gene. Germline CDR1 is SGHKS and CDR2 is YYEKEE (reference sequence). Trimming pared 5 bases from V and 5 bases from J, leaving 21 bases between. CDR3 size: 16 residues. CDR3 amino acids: CASRPGSRLRVDTQYF. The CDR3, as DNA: TGTGCCAGCAGGCCCGGGTCCCGTCTACGAGTAGATACGCAGTATTTT.

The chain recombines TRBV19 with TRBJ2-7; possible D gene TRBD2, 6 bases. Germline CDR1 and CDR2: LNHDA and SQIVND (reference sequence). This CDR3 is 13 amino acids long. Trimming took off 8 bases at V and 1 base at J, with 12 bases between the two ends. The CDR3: CASAPGESYEQYF. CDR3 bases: TGTGCCAGTGCACCGGGAGAGTCCTACGAGCAGTACTTC.

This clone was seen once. The CDR3 sequence: CASSDPPPGQHQPQHF. The CDR3 DNA follows: TGTGCCAGCAGTGACCCACCTCCGGGACAACATCAGCCCCAGCATTTT. The V call is TRBV6-1, the J call TRBJ1-5; TRBD1 is a possible D gene (6 bases). This CDR3 is built from 16 residues. Trimming stripped 3 bases from V and 5 bases from J, with 17 bases between. CDR1 MNHNS and CDR2 SASEGT come from the germline V gene.

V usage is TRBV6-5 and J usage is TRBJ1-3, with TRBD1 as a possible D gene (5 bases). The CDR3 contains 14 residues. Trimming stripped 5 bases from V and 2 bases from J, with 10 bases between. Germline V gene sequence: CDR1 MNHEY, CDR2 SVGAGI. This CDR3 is CASSPPGTGNTIYF. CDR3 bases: TGTGCCAGCAGTCCCCCAGGGACTGGAAACACCATATATTTT.

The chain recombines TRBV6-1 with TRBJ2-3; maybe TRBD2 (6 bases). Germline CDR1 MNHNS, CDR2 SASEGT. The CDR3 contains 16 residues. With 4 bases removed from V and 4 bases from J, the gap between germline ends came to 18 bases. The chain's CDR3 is CASSARSGAPPDTQYF. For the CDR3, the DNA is TGTGCCAGCAGTGCCCGGTCGGGAGCCCCCCCAGATACGCAGTATTTT.

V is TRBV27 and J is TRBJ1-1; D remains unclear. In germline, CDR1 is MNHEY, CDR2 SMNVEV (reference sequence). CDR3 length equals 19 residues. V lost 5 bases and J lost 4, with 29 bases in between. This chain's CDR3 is CASSTLGLLLTAGGTEAFF. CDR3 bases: TGTGCCAGCAGTACCCTGGGTCTCCTCCTCACAGCCGGTGGCACTGAAGCTTTCTTT.

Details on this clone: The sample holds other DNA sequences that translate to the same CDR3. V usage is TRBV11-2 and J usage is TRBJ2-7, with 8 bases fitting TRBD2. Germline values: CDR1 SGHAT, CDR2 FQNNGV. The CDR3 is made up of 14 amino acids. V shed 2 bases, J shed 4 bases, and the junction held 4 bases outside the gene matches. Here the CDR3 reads CASSLSGSLYEQYF. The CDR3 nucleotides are TGTGCCAGCAGCTTAAGCGGGAGTCTATACGAGCAGTACTTC.